These 3 T cell receptor beta chains came from one sample sequenced in a study of patients and donors after allogeneic stem cell transplantation. TCRdb analysed the RT-PCR reads with MiXCR anew, one entry per CDR3 protein. Altogether around 82,000 distinct CDR3 sequences are present, 4.5% to 5% being singletons, with the ten largest covering less than 3%. The sequenced sample was blood, either unsorted or a sorted T cell fraction (not recorded which). The origin of the receptors is a human donor who was either an allogeneic HSCT recipient or a stem cell or donor lymphocyte infusion donor (not recorded which). It is not recorded whose cells these are; they may come from a transplant donor.

The chain employs TRBV7-6 and TRBJ2-3, with D possibly TRBD1 on 6 matching bases. Germline V gives CDR1 SGHVS, CDR2 FNYEAQ. This CDR3 comprises 15 residues. Trimming stripped 2 bases from V and 5 bases from J, with 14 bases between. The DNA for the CDR3 is TGTGCCAGCAGCTTATTTCAGGGGACGGTAGATACGCAGTATTTT. This encodes CASSLFQGTVDTQYF. Together with reference TRBV7-6 and TRBJ2-3, the CDR3 gives the full variable domain: GAGVSQSPRYKVTKRGQDVALRCDPISGHVSLYWYRQALGQGPEFLTYFNYEAQQDKSGLPNDRFSAERPEGSISTLTIQRTEQRDSAMYRCASSLFQGTVDTQYFGPGTRLTVL.

On this clonotype itself: This may stem from a read error, because a much larger clone lies one nucleotide away. The chain has TRBV19 and TRBJ1-5; 8 bases map to TRBD1. CDR3 length: 16 amino acids. Germline loops: CDR1 LNHDA, CDR2 SQIVND (reference sequence). Trimming took 3 bases from V and 6 from J; bases not matched to a gene: 10. The CDR3 nucleotides read TGTGCCAGTAGTATGCGATCGACAGGGGTGGCTCAGCCCCAGCATTTT. This encodes CASSMRSTGVAQPQHF.

V gene TRBV20-1 combines with J gene TRBJ1-2; TRBD1 matches at 7 bases. Germline V lookup: CDR1 DFQATT, CDR2 SNEGSKA (reference sequence). This CDR3 spans 16 amino acids. The trim removed 0 bases at V and 2 bases at J, leaving 9 bases unmatched. In DNA form, the CDR3 reads TGCAGTGCTAGAGAGGGAATCGGCAGGGGGAACTATGGCTACACCTTC. This encodes CSAREGIGRGNYGYTF.